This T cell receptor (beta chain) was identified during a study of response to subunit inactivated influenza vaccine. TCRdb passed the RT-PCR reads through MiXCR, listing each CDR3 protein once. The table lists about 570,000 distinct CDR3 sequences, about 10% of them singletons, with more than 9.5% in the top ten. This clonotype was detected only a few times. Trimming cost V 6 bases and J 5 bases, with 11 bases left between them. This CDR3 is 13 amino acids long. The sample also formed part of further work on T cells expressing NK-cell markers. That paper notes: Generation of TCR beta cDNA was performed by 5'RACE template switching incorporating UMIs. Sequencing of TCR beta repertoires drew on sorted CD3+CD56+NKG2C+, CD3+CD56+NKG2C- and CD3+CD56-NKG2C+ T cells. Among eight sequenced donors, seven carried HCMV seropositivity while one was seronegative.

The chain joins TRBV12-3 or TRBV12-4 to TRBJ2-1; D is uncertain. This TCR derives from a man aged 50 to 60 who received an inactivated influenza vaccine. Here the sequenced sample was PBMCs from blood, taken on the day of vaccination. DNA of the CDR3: TGTGCCAGCAGAGGGATCTATAACAATGAGCAGTTCTTC. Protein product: CASRGIYNNEQFF.